Listed below are T cell receptor beta chains from one sample, sequenced in a study of cytomegalovirus exposure and HLA in healthy donors. Only in-frame clones appear in the TCRdb table, and some are missing; sequencing was by immunoSEQ multiplex PCR. There are hundreds of thousands of clones in the sample; about four fifths occur only once, and approximately 6.5% lies in the top ten. Sequenced material: PBMCs. These receptors came from a man between 40 and 49 years old in good health and CMV-seropositive. The CDR3 runs from the conserved cysteine through the conserved F or W. D genes are given only for firm matches. Clone size appears in some rows only: once, few, many, or a class for an expanded clone.

J: TRBJ1-1
D: NA
V: TRBV5-1
size: NA
CDR3: CASSLWRENTEAFF
DNA: TGCGCCAGCAGCTTGTGGAGGGAGAACACTGAAGCTTTCTTT

J: TRBJ2-7
D: NA
V: TRBV7-2
size: few
CDR3: CASSSFSTSYEQYF
DNA: TGTGCCAGCAGCTCATTTTCAACTTCCTACGAGCAGTACTTC

J: TRBJ2-1
D: TRBD2
V: TRBV4-2
size: few
CDR3: CASSKTSGGNNEQFF
DNA: TGTGCCAGCAGCAAGACTAGCGGGGGAAACAATGAGCAGTTCTTC

J: TRBJ2-2
D: NA
V: TRBV7-2
size: NA
CDR3: CASSLDGAAAGAGELFF
DNA: TGTGCCAGCAGCTTAGATGGTGCGGCGGCAGGGGCCGGGGAGCTGTTTTTT

J: TRBJ2-3
D: NA
V: TRBV5-1
size: NA
CDR3: CASSRQGSDTQYF
DNA: TGCGCCAGCAGTCGTCAGGGGTCAGATACGCAGTATTTT

J: TRBJ2-7
D: TRBD1
V: TRBV6-5
size: once
CDR3: CASSQTGNEQYF
DNA: TGTGCCAGCAGCCAGACAGGGAACGAGCAGTACTTC

J: TRBJ2-7
D: NA
V: TRBV5-1
size: NA
CDR3: CASSRWPESYEQYF
DNA: TGCGCCAGCAGCAGGTGGCCGGAGTCCTACGAGCAGTACTTC

J: TRBJ2-3
D: TRBD2
V: TRBV9
size: NA
CDR3: CASSVVPSRTSGSTDTQYF
DNA: TGTGCCAGCAGCGTAGTTCCCTCCCGGACTAGCGGGAGCACAGATACGCAGTATTTT

J: TRBJ2-1
D: TRBD1
V: TRBV6-5
size: NA
CDR3: CASSYLAGQGYNEQFF
DNA: TGTGCCAGCAGTTACCTGGCGGGACAGGGCTACAATGAGCAGTTCTTC

J: TRBJ1-1
D: NA
V: TRBV28
size: few
CDR3: CASSSPSNGWNTEAFF
DNA: TGTGCCAGCAGTTCTCCATCCAACGGTTGGAACACTGAAGCTTTCTTT

J: TRBJ2-5
D: TRBD1
V: TRBV7-9
size: once
CDR3: CASSTQGQGSKETQYF
DNA: TGTGCCAGCAGCACCCAGGGACAGGGGTCCAAAGAGACCCAGTACTTC

J: TRBJ2-5
D: NA
V: TRBV2
size: NA
CDR3: CASSESGAVYQETQYF
DNA: TGTGCCAGCAGTGAAAGTGGGGCGGTCTACCAAGAGACCCAGTACTTC

J: TRBJ2-3
D: TRBD2
V: TRBV11-3
size: NA
CDR3: CASSLVTSGRARDTQYF
DNA: TGTGCCAGCAGCTTAGTAACTAGCGGGAGGGCCAGGGATACGCAGTATTTT

J: TRBJ2-3
D: TRBD2
V: TRBV7-7
size: NA
CDR3: CASSSGLAGVTDTQYF
DNA: TGTGCCAGCAGCTCGGGACTAGCGGGAGTCACAGATACGCAGTATTTT

J: TRBJ2-1
D: TRBD2
V: TRBV5-4
size: NA
CDR3: CASSLVSGRRSYNEQFF
DNA: TGTGCCAGCAGCTTGGTCAGCGGGAGGCGCTCCTACAATGAGCAGTTCTTC

J: TRBJ1-2
D: NA
V: TRBV20-1
size: NA
CDR3: CSARDSYGYTF
DNA: TGCAGTGCTAGGGACAGCTATGGCTACACCTTC

J: TRBJ2-1
D: NA
V: TRBV4-2
size: NA
CDR3: CASSPLQGSYNEQFF
DNA: TGTGCCAGCAGCCCCCTACAGGGATCCTACAATGAGCAGTTCTTC